This TCR beta chain was obtained from a study of a mutant IDH1 vaccine in newly diagnosed glioma. As regards this clone: What it binds is not known.

Time point defined: week 5, during vaccination. In the vaccine, a single dose held 300 ug of the mutant IDH1 20-mer peptide, along with topical imiquimod. Generated by immunoSEQ multiplex PCR, the TCRdb table keeps only in-frame clones and is missing some. Counted here are tens of thousands of clones, 91% occurring once; the ten biggest clones make up roughly 0.5%. CDR1 and CDR2 (germline): SGHRS, YFSETQ. Trimming took off 0 bases at V and 3 bases at J, with 8 bases between the two ends. This CDR3 spans 14 amino acids. The V and J genes are TRBV5-1 and TRBJ2-3, with D possibly matching TRBD2 (7 bases). The sample was PBMCs, taken from a glioma patient whose treatment included an IDH1 peptide vaccine. The TCR was taken from a woman in her 50s with glioma. The CDR3: CASSLEGGTDTQYF. The DNA of the CDR3 is TGCGCCAGCAGCTTGGAGGGGGGGACAGATACGCAGTATTTT.